This passage covers 23 T cell receptor beta chains from one sample sequenced in a study of CXCR3-negative and CXCR3-positive naive CD8 T cells. Study-level points and caveats: A higher hydrophobicity marked the TRB CDR3s of CXCR3-positive naive cells versus CXCR3-negative naive cells.

UMI labels and 5' RACE were used to prepare the TRB cDNA libraries. TCRdb reprocessed the 5' RACE reads and stores each CDR3 protein as one record, lacking DNA. Listed are around 8,600 distinct CDR3 sequences; about 2% falls within the top ten. No antigen has been identified for these receptors. Material: naive CXCR3+ CD8+ T cells from blood. As to subset: CD45RO-CCR7+CD27+CD95- naive CD8+ T cells expressing CXCR3 (TNR3+). The receptor set was obtained from a human donor in good health. Some clones in this sample may be carry-over from other donors' samples.

This clonotype is called medium-sized based on its frequency. V and J are TRBV29-1 and TRBJ2-2; absent DNA, TCRdb's TRBD1 call cannot be checked. Germline V gene sequence: CDR1 SQVTM, CDR2 ANQGSEA. The CDR3 runs 13 residues. The CDR3 here is CSVGTVNTGELFF.

The chain carries TRBV10-3 and TRBJ1-1; without DNA, the TCRdb call of TRBD1 cannot be checked. The CDR3 has 13 amino acids. Germline-derived CDR1 and CDR2 are ENHRY and SYGVKD. CDR3 sequence: CATLDRENTEAFF.

The chain carries TRBV7-9 and TRBJ1-2; TCRdb names TRBD1, which stays unverified in the absence of DNA. This CDR3 has 13 residues. CDR1 SEHNR and CDR2 FQNEAQ come from the germline V gene (reference sequence). CDR3 amino acids: CASSRDRLYGYTF.

The chain uses TRBV29-1 and TRBJ1-2. This CDR3 has 12 residues. Germline CDR1 is SQVTM and CDR2 is ANQGSEA. CDR3 protein: CSVARDRSGYTF.

The chain couples TRBV28 to TRBJ2-6; TCRdb's assignment of TRBD1 cannot be checked, as there is no DNA. Germline V gives CDR1 MDHEN, CDR2 SYDVKM. This CDR3 is 16 amino acids long. The CDR3 spells CASSYRDSSGANVLTF.

V is TRBV7-2 and J is TRBJ1-5; TCRdb calls TRBD1, which cannot be checked without DNA. CDR1 is SGHTA, CDR2 FQGNSA, per germline. The CDR3 runs to 15 residues. The CDR3: CASSPGTYSNQPQHF.

This clonotype is identified as medium-sized from frequency. The chain has TRBV12-3 or TRBV12-4 and TRBJ2-1; the D call from TCRdb, TRBD2, cannot be confirmed without DNA. CDR3 length: 11 amino acids. The CDR3 sequence is CASSPAGEQFF.

Considering frequency, this clonotype is medium-sized (0.01 to 0.1%). The chain joins TRBV7-9 to TRBJ2-1; with no DNA, the TCRdb D assignment of TRBD1 cannot be verified. Per the germline V gene, CDR1 is SEHNR and CDR2 is FQNEAQ (reference sequence). The CDR3 covers 15 residues. The CDR3 loop reads CASSPPGRDINEQFF.

CDR3 sequence: CSASGRAVYNEQFF. This chain connects TRBV20-1 to TRBJ2-1; TCRdb's D gene call, TRBD2, goes unchecked for lack of DNA. Germline loops: CDR1 DFQATT, CDR2 SNEGSKA (reference sequence). The CDR3 loop spans 14 amino acids.

V usage is TRBV2 and J usage is TRBJ1-1; TCRdb outputs TRBD1, but without DNA this stays unchecked. This CDR3 has 15 residues. Germline-derived CDR1 and CDR2 are SNHLY and FYNNEI. The CDR3 region is CASSRPRTMNTEAFF.

This clonotype is medium-sized (0.01 to 0.1%) by frequency. The chain combines TRBV7-2 with TRBJ1-1; the TRBD1 assignment by TCRdb is unverifiable without DNA. The CDR3 sequence is 13 residues long. The germline gives CDR1 SGHTA, CDR2 FQGNSA. CDR3 loop: CASSSPQNTEAFF.

The J gene is TRBJ2-7, the V gene TRBV29-1; TCRdb proposes TRBD1, but this gene call is untestable without DNA. The V gene's germline CDR1 is SQVTM and CDR2 ANQGSEA. The CDR3 length is 13 residues. The CDR3 reads CSVRLPGNYEQYF.

The genes are TRBV11-2 and TRBJ2-1; TCRdb's assignment of TRBD2 cannot be checked, as there is no DNA. CDR3 size: 19 residues. Germline CDR1 is SGHAT and CDR2 is FQNNGV. This CDR3 reads CASSFPTSGSVFSYNEQFF.

Its frequency marks this clonotype as medium-sized. The J gene is TRBJ2-5, the V gene TRBV29-1; TCRdb's D call, TRBD2, is unchecked because there is no DNA. CDR3 size: 19 residues. Germline-derived CDR1 and CDR2 are SQVTM and ANQGSEA. The CDR3 reads CSVEGGPGTSGGGQETQYF.

This clonotype is medium-sized (0.01 to 0.1%) by frequency. The chain couples TRBV7-8 to TRBJ2-3; as DNA is missing, the TRBD1 call by TCRdb cannot be tested. Per germline, CDR1 SGHVS and CDR2 FQNEAQ. This CDR3 is built from 15 residues. The CDR3 region is CASSPPGRNADTQYF.

The chain employs TRBV29-1 and TRBJ1-1; lacking DNA, the TRBD1 call made by TCRdb goes unchecked. Germline assignment: CDR1 SQVTM and CDR2 ANQGSEA. This CDR3 comprises 13 residues. The CDR3 region is CSVAVTVNTEAFF.

This clonotype counts as medium-sized by frequency. The genes are TRBV5-1 and TRBJ1-1; TCRdb selects TRBD1, and the lack of DNA leaves this call unchecked. Germline V lookup: CDR1 SGHRS, CDR2 YFSETQ. CDR3 size: 15 residues. CDR3 protein: CASSWGQGMNTEAFF.

The CDR3 is CAIVGGPNNEQFF. V usage is TRBV12-3 or TRBV12-4 and J usage is TRBJ2-1; TCRdb returns TRBD1, unconfirmable since there is no DNA. The CDR3 covers 13 residues.

The chain is built from TRBV4-1 and TRBJ2-5; TCRdb designates TRBD2, a call that cannot be tested without DNA. The CDR3 spans 15 residues. Germline assignment: CDR1 MGHRA and CDR2 YSYEKL. The CDR3 protein is CASSQIAGRQETQYF.

This clonotype is called medium-sized based on its frequency. The J gene is TRBJ2-5, the V gene TRBV29-1. CDR1 is SQVTM, CDR2 ANQGSEA, per germline. The CDR3 totals 12 residues. The CDR3 loop reads CSVQAEGETQYF.

The V call is TRBV6-5, the J call TRBJ2-5; TCRdb gives TRBD1 as the D gene, but with no DNA this cannot be confirmed. The CDR3 consists of 13 residues. Germline V CDR1 and CDR2: MNHEY, SVGAGI. CDR3 sequence: CASSLQGQETQYF.

The chain employs TRBV29-1 and TRBJ2-1; the TCRdb D gene call, TRBD2, has no DNA to confirm it. The length of the CDR3 is 18 residues. The germline CDR1 and CDR2 sequences are SQVTM and ANQGSEA. The CDR3 region is CSVVGRTSGRSSYNEQFF.

This chain links TRBV7-9 with TRBJ2-2; TCRdb designates TRBD1, a call that cannot be tested without DNA. The CDR3 extends over 15 amino acids. The germline V gene has CDR1 SEHNR and CDR2 FQNEAQ (reference sequence). The CDR3 sequence is CASSQGQTNTGELFF.